This T cell receptor beta chain originates from a study of T cells in Graves' hyperthyroidism and ophthalmopathy. The source material, RNA transcripts, was used to amplify TCR beta CDR3 regions. With the HTBI primer set, the TCR CDR3 went through a first round of RT-PCR. TCRdb called the multiplex PCR reads again in MiXCR, with one record for every CDR3 protein. The sample contains hundreds of thousands of distinct CDR3 sequences, around 13% of which appear only once. In the ophthalmopathy cohort, Clinical Activity Score was at least 3, NOSPECS grade at least 4, and duration under 3 months. Uncontrolled infection, other autoimmune disease, pregnancy or lactation excluded patients. Thyroid ultrasound and orbital computed tomography, with clinical symptoms and serum thyroxine and TRAb, informed diagnoses. The length of the CDR3 is 16 residues. V lost 8 bases, J lost 6 bases, and 13 bases stayed unmatched. Germline V gene lookup returns CDR1 ENHRY and CDR2 SYGVKD.

This chain joins TRBV10-3 and TRBJ2-1, with 10 bases lining up with TRBD2. The sample was blood. This TCR came from a woman in her forties or fifties with Graves' ophthalmopathy. DNA of the CDR3: TGTGCCATCGGAAGTATTCTAGCGGGAGACGGCAATGAGCAGTTCTTC. Its protein product is CAIGSILAGDGNEQFF.